These 5 T cell receptor beta chains share one sample of origin, sequenced in a study of T-cell reconstitution after alpha-beta-depleted transplantation in children. Unique molecular identifiers were used to barcode this TCRbeta library. TCRdb re-derived calls from the PCR reads in MiXCR, one entry per CDR3 protein. The sample records 200,000 to 250,000 distinct CDR3 sequences, about 11% being singletons. The sample in question was PBMCs, obtained before TCRalphabeta/CD19-depleted stem cell transplant. All receptors come from a child less than two years old with acute myeloid leukemia, due to receive a stem cell transplant.

This clonotype has ten or more counts. The J gene is TRBJ2-4, the V gene TRBV7-3, with D possibly matching TRBD2 (6 bases). The CDR3 runs to 15 residues. The germline CDR1 and CDR2 sequences are SGHTA and FQGTGA. Trimming removed 1 base from V and 6 bases from J, with 13 bases in between. Written as DNA, the CDR3 is TGTGCCAGCAGCTTAAGGGGAGGACTGACAAACATTCAGTACTTC. It is translated as CASSLRGGLTNIQYF.

This clonotype occurred many times. V usage is TRBV5-6 and J usage is TRBJ2-6; D is unclear. CDR1 is SGHDT and CDR2 is YYEEEE in the germline V gene. CDR3 length: 15 residues. The V and J ends lost 4 bases and 0 bases respectively, with 8 bases between them. The CDR3 DNA reads as TGTGCCAGCAGCCGCCCTAGCTCTGGGGCCAACGTCCTGACTTTC. It translates to CASSRPSSGANVLTF. The variable domain in full, completed from reference TRBV5-6 and TRBJ2-6, reads DAGVTQSPTHLIKTRGQQVTLRCSPKSGHDTVSWYQQALGQGPQFIFQYYEEEERQRGNFPDRFSGHQFPNYSSELNVNALLLGDSALYLCASSRPSSGANVLTFGAGSRLTVL.

This clonotype was recorded at least ten times. CDR3 amino acids: CATSALGDEQFF. CDR3 DNA: TGTGCCACCAGTGCCTTGGGTGATGAGCAGTTCTTC. V is TRBV24-1 and J is TRBJ2-1; no firm D call. This CDR3 contains 12 residues. The germline gives CDR1 KGHDR, CDR2 SFDVKD. Trimming removed 5 bases at V and 8 bases at J, with 9 bases between.

This clonotype was picked up many times. The V and J genes are TRBV2 and TRBJ1-1, with 7 bases identical to TRBD1. This CDR3 has 14 amino acids. Germline values: CDR1 SNHLY, CDR2 FYNNEI. V gave up 5 bases and J gave up 5 bases; unmatched junction bases: 8. CDR3 residues: CASSSDRVATEAFF. DNA of the CDR3: TGTGCCAGCAGTAGCGACAGGGTTGCTACTGAAGCTTTCTTT.

There are many counts of this clonotype. V usage is TRBV4-2 and J usage is TRBJ2-2, with a possible D match to TRBD1 (5 bases). V shed 0 bases and J shed 11 bases, with 10 bases lying between them. The V gene's germline CDR1 is LGHNA and CDR2 YNFKEQ. The CDR3 is 13 residues long. CDR3 region: CASSQDQGAELFF. The CDR3 bases are TGTGCCAGCAGCCAAGATCAAGGGGCCGAGCTGTTTTTT.